Shown below are 19 T cell receptor beta chains from a single sample sequenced in a study of blood T cells in healthy people across ages. With a J-beta primer mix and a sample-barcoded 5' primer, a second PCR ran 7 to 11 cycles. TCRdb redid the calling of the 5' RACE reads with MiXCR, one entry per CDR3 protein. The sample has over 450,000 distinct CDR3 sequences; 24% are singletons. These records were also assigned to another study, of T cells of mothers and their children.

Source material: blood. All receptors derive from a boy aged 5 to 17 in good health.

The chain combines TRBV3-1 with TRBJ2-4, with D unclear. This CDR3 is built from 15 residues. CDR1 is LGHDT and CDR2 is YNNKEL in the germline V gene (reference sequence). The V end was cut by 2 bases, the J end by 0 bases, with 8 bases between. The CDR3 DNA reads as TGTGCCAGCAGCCAATTCTTCGGAGCCAAAAACATTCAGTACTTC. Its protein is CASSQFFGAKNIQYF. The variable domain in full, with the rest retrieved from reference TRBV3-1 and TRBJ2-4, is DTAVSQTPKYLVTQMGNDKSIKCEQNLGHDTMYWYKQDSKKFLKIMFSYNNKELIINETVPNRFSPKSPDKAHLNLHINSLELGDSAVYFCASSQFFGAKNIQYFGAGTRLSVL.

In this sample, this clonotype turned up a few times. The V and J genes are TRBV5-5 and TRBJ1-4; the match to TRBD1 covers 9 bases. This CDR3 has 15 amino acids. V shed 5 bases and J 5 bases; nucleotides not matched to a gene: 7. CDR1 is SGHKS, CDR2 YYEKEE, per germline (reference sequence). The CDR3 spells CASRFRDRENEKLFF. The CDR3 nucleotides are TGTGCCAGCAGATTCCGGGACAGGGAGAATGAAAAACTGTTTTTT. Looking up the rest from reference TRBV5-5 and TRBJ1-4 gives the full variable domain: DAGVTQSPTHLIKTRGQQVTLRCSPISGHKSVSWYQQVLGQGPQFIFQYYEKEERGRGNFPDRFSARQFPNYSSELNVNALLLGDSALYLCASRFRDRENEKLFFGSGTQLSVL.

This clonotype was counted only a few times. V and J are TRBV7-9 and TRBJ2-6; D is tentatively TRBD1 or TRBD2 (6 bases each). The V end was cut by 4 bases, the J end by 2 bases, with 15 bases between. Germline loops: CDR1 SEHNR, CDR2 FQNEAQ (reference sequence). The CDR3 length is 17 residues. CDR3 DNA sequence: TGTGCCAGCAGCTCGGTCCCCGGGGGCACTGGGGCCAACGTCCTGACTTTC. It yields the protein CASSSVPGGTGANVLTF.

This clonotype was picked up a small number of times. J is TRBJ2-5 and V is TRBV7-2; perhaps TRBD2 as D (5 bases). Trimming left V 5 bases short and J 5 bases short, with 15 bases between. Germline V gives CDR1 SGHTA, CDR2 FQGNSA. The CDR3 is 14 amino acids. CDR3 region: CASSQDSEEETQYF. The CDR3 region has the DNA TGTGCCAGCAGCCAGGATTCGGAGGAGGAGACCCAGTACTTC. Full variable domain (remainder filled in from reference TRBV7-2 and TRBJ2-5): GAGVSQSPSNKVTEKGKDVELRCDPISGHTALYWYRQSLGQGLEFLIYFQGNSAPDKSGLPSDRFSAERTGGSVSTLTIQRTQQEDSAVYLCASSQDSEEETQYFGPGTRLLVL.

The rearrangement joins TRBV20-1 to TRBJ2-2, with TRBD2 identical over 10 bases. CDR3 length: 17 amino acids. Trimming took 4 bases from V and 0 from J; bases not matched to a gene: 8. Germline-derived CDR1 and CDR2 are DFQATT and SNEGSKA (reference sequence). Here the CDR3 DNA reads TGCAGTGCTATAGTCACTAGCGGGGAGACGAACACCGGGGAGCTGTTTTTT. It codes for CSAIVTSGETNTGELFF.

This chain joins TRBV5-1 and TRBJ2-3; D may be TRBD2 (5 bases). The germline V gene encodes CDR1 SGHRS and CDR2 YFSETQ. The CDR3 has 15 residues. The V and J ends lost 2 bases and 0 bases respectively, with 10 bases between them. CDR3 loop: CASSFRLSSTDTQYF. CDR3 sequence (DNA): TGCGCCAGCAGCTTCAGACTATCTAGCACAGATACGCAGTATTTT. Based on the CDR3 plus reference TRBV5-1 and TRBJ2-3, the full variable domain is KAGVTQTPRYLIKTRGQQVTLSCSPISGHRSVSWYQQTPGQGLQFLFEYFSETQRNKGNFPGRFSGRQFSNSRSEMNVSTLELGDSALYLCASSFRLSSTDTQYFGPGTRLTVL.

This clonotype has a handful of counts. This chain connects TRBV11-1 to TRBJ2-5; perhaps TRBD1 as D (5 bases). Germline V gene data show CDR1 as SGHAT and CDR2 as FQDESV (reference sequence). V dropped 5 bases and J dropped 1 base, with 11 bases sitting between them. The CDR3 spans 14 residues. CDR3 protein: CASSHTGAQETQYF. DNA for the CDR3: TGTGCCAGCAGCCACACAGGAGCCCAAGAGACCCAGTACTTC. Supplemented by reference TRBV11-1 and TRBJ2-5, the full variable domain reads EAEVAQSPRYKITEKSQAVAFWCDPISGHATLYWYRQILGQGPELLVQFQDESVVDDSQLPKDRFSAERLKGVDSTLKIQPAELGDSAMYLCASSHTGAQETQYFGPGTRLLVL.

A few counts support this clonotype. The chain is built from TRBV20-1 and TRBJ2-5; D ambiguous. The assigned J gene may be wrong: the sequence end matches TRBJ2-1 better. The germline V gene encodes CDR1 DFQATT and CDR2 SNEGSKA (reference sequence). The CDR3 is 13 amino acids. In DNA form, the CDR3 reads TGCAGTGCTAGAGATTGGGAACCACCTGAGCAGTTCTTC. Translation gives CSARDWEPPEQFF.

The chain links TRBV7-9 to TRBJ1-6, with 8 nucleotides matching TRBD1. The ends lost 2 bases at V and 7 bases at J; junction bases unmatched: 7. CDR1 is SEHNR and CDR2 is FQNEAQ in the germline V gene (reference sequence). The CDR3 loop spans 16 amino acids. The CDR3: CASSLTPGQENSPLHF. DNA of the CDR3: TGTGCCAGCAGCTTAACACCGGGACAGGAAAATTCACCCCTCCACTTT.

V and J are TRBV12-3 or TRBV12-4 and TRBJ2-5, with TRBD1 matching over 7 bases. The assigned J gene may be wrong: the sequence end matches TRBJ2-7 better. This CDR3 comprises 16 residues. The CDR3 bases are TGTGCCAGCAGTCCCCACCCGACAGGGATTCCCTACGAGCAGTACTTC. Translated: CASSPHPTGIPYEQYF.

This clonotype was counted a few times. The CDR3 sequence: CASSFSGSNSDTQYF. CDR3 nucleotide sequence: TGTGCCAGCAGTTTTAGCGGGAGTAACTCAGATACGCAGTATTTT. The V call is TRBV12-3 or TRBV12-4, the J call TRBJ2-3; TRBD2 aligns across 9 bases. The CDR3 extends over 15 amino acids. Germline trimming cut 3 bases from V and 4 bases from J; bases unmatched to any gene: 5.

The chain uses TRBV4-1 and TRBJ2-1; D tentatively reads TRBD1 or TRBD2 (6 bases each). Germline V gives CDR1 MGHRA, CDR2 YSYEKL. This CDR3 region has 15 residues. Deletions cut 7 bases from V and 4 bases from J, with 17 bases between. The CDR3 nucleotides are TGCGCCAGCACCCCAGGGGCGGGACCTTACAATGAGCAGTTCTTC. Protein sequence: CASTPGAGPYNEQFF.

This clonotype was seen more than once but under ten times. The chain uses TRBV5-1 and TRBJ2-2; TRBD2 aligns across 7 bases. This CDR3 region has 14 residues. Germline lookup yields CDR1 SGHRS and CDR2 YFSETQ. Unmatched junction bases numbered 5, after V lost 5 bases and J lost 4 bases. The CDR3 bases are TGCGCCAGCAGATCTGGCGGGAGCACCGGGGAGCTGTTTTTT. Translated, it gives CASRSGGSTGELFF.

This clonotype was seen a few times. This chain links TRBV6-4 with TRBJ1-5; 11 bases map to TRBD1. J was trimmed by 6 bases and V by 3 bases; bases with no gene match: 4. CDR3 length: 15 residues. CDR1 and CDR2 (germline): MRHNA, SNTAGT. CDR3 protein: CASSEDGTGGQPQHF. CDR3 in DNA: TGTGCCAGCAGTGAGGACGGGACAGGGGGTCAGCCCCAGCATTTT.

The sample holds a few counts of this clonotype. The chain is built from TRBV23-1 and TRBJ2-5; no clear D gene. TRBV23-1 is classed as an ORF, of uncertain function. Trimming removed 2 bases at V and 3 bases at J, with 16 bases between. The CDR3 length is 16 residues. CDR3 sequence reads: CASSQRLLQGKETQYF. In nucleotides, the CDR3 is TGCGCCAGCAGTCAACGCCTACTACAAGGAAAAGAGACCCAGTACTTC.

The chain joins TRBV5-1 to TRBJ1-3; no clear D gene. Germline loops: CDR1 SGHRS, CDR2 YFSETQ. Trimming removed 0 bases at V and 0 bases at J, with 13 bases between. This CDR3 contains 17 residues. CDR3 nucleotides: TGCGCCAGCAGCTTGGCTTCAGGAGGAGACTCTGGAAACACCATATATTTT. Translating gives CASSLASGGDSGNTIYF.

This clonotype was observed a handful of times. The V gene is TRBV12-3 or TRBV12-4, the J gene TRBJ2-5; weak D call: TRBD2 (6 bases). The J call may be in error: the DNA end matches TRBJ2-1 better. This CDR3 has 16 residues. The CDR3 nucleotides read TGTGCCAGCACCCTAGGATCCCTAGCGTGGATTGATGAGCAGTTCTTC. Its translation is CASTLGSLAWIDEQFF.

This clonotype came up a few times. An end of the junction differs from the germline gene, which may be a read error. The rearrangement links TRBV6-2 or TRBV6-3 to TRBJ2-3; D possibly uses TRBD1 or TRBD2 (6 bases each). Germline V gene data show CDR1 as MNHEY and CDR2 as SVGEGT. The CDR3 runs to 16 residues. CDR3 sequence reads: CASTEGYGGSTDTQYF. CDR3 in DNA: TGTGCCAGCACCGAAGGTTACGGGGGCTCGACAGATACGCAGTACTTT.

The chain has TRBV5-1 and TRBJ2-7; weak D call: TRBD2 (6 bases). The CDR3 runs to 14 residues. Germline lookup yields CDR1 SGHRS and CDR2 YFSETQ. Trimming stripped 3 bases from V and 3 bases from J, with 13 bases between. Written as DNA, the CDR3 is TGCGCCAGCAGCTCCAGAGGGGAGGTCTACGAGCAGTACTTC. Protein product: CASSSRGEVYEQYF.